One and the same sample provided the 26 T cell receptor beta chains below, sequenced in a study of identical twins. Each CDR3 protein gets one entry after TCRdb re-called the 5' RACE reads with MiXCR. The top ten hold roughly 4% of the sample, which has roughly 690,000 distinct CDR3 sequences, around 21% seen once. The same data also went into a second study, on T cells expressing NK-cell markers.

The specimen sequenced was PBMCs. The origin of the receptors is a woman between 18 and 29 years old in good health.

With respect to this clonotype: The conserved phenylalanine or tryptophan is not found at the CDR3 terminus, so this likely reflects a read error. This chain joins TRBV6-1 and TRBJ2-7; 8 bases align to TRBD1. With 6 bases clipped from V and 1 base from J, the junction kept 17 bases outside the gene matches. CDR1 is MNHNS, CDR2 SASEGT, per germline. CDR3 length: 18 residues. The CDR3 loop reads CASRGRLDRAYQSYEQYY. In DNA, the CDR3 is TGTGCCAGCAGGGGAAGACTGGACAGGGCTTACCAATCCTACGAGCAGTACTAC.

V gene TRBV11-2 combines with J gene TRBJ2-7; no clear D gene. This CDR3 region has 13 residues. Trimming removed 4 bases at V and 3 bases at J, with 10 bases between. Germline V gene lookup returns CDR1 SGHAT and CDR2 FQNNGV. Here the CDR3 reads CASSYGPDYEQYF. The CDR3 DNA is TGTGCCAGCAGCTACGGACCCGACTACGAGCAGTACTTC. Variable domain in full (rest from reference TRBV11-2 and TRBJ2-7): EAGVAQSPRYKIIEKRQSVAFWCNPISGHATLYWYQQILGQGPKLLIQFQNNGVVDDSQLPKDRFSAERLKGVDSTLKIQPAKLEDSAVYLCASSYGPDYEQYFGPGTRLTVT.

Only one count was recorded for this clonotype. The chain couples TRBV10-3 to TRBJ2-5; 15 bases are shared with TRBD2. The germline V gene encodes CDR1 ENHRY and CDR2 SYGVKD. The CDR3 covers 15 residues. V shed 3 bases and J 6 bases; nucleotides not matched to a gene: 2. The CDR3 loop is CAISDGTSGRKTQYF. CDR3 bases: TGTGCCATCAGTGACGGGACTAGCGGGAGGAAGACCCAGTACTTC.

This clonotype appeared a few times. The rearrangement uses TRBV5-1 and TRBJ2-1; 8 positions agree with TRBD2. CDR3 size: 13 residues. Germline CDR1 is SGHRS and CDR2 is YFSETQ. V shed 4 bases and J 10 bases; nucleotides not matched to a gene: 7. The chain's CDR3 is CASSLISGEEQFF. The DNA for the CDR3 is TGCGCCAGCAGCCTGATTAGCGGGGAAGAGCAGTTCTTC.

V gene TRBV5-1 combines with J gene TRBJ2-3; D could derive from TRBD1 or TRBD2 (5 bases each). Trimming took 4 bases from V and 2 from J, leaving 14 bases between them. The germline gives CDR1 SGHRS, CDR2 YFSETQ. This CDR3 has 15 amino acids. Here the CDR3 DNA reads TGCGCCAGCAGCCCTCCCCCCGGGACCACAGATACGCAGTATTTT. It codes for CASSPPPGTTDTQYF.

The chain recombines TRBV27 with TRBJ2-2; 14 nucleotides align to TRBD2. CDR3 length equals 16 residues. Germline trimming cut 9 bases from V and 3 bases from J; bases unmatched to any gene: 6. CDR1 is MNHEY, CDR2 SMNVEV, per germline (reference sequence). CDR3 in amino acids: CASRTSGGTYTGELFF. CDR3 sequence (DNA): TGTGCCAGTAGGACTAGCGGGGGGACCTACACCGGGGAGCTGTTTTTT.

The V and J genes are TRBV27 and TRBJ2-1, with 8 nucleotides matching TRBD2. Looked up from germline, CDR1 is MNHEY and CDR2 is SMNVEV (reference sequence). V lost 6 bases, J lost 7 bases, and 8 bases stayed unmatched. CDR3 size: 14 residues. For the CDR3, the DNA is TGTGCCAGCAGCCCAGCGGGAGTGGTTAATGAGCAGTTCTTC. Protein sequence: CASSPAGVVNEQFF.

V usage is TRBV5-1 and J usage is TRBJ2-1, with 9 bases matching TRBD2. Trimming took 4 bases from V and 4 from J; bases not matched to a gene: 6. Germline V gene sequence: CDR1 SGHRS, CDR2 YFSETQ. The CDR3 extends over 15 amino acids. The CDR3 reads CASSLSGGKYNEQFF. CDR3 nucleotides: TGCGCCAGCAGCCTCAGCGGGGGGAAATACAATGAGCAGTTCTTC.

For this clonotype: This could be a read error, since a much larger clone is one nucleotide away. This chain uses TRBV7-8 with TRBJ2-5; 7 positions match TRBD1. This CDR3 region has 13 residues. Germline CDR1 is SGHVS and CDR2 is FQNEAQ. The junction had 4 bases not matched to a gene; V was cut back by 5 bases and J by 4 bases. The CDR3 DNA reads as TGTGCCAGCAGCCCCGGACAGGCAGAGACCCAGTACTTC. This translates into CASSPGQAETQYF.

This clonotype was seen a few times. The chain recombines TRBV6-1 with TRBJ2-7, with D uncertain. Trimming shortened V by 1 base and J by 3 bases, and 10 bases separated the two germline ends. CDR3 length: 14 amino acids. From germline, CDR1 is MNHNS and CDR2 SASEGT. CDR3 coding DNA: TGTGCCAGCAGTGAAGGGGGTAACATCTACGAGCAGTACTTC. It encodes CASSEGGNIYEQYF.

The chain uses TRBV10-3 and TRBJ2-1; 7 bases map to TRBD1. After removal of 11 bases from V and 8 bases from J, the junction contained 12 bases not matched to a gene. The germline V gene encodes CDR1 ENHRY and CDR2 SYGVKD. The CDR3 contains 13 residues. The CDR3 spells CAVKGDRSDEQFF. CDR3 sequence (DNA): TGTGCCGTCAAGGGGGACAGATCTGATGAGCAGTTCTTC.

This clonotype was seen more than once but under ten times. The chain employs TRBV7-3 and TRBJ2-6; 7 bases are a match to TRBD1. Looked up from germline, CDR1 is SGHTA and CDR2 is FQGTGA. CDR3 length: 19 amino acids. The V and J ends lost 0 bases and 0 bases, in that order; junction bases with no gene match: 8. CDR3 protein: CASSLTYGTDVSGANVLTF. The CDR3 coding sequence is TGTGCCAGCAGCTTAACATACGGGACAGATGTCTCTGGGGCCAACGTCCTGACTTTC.

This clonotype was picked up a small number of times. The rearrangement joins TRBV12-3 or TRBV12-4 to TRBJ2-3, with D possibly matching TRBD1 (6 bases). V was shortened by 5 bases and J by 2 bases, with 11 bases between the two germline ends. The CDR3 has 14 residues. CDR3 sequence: CASSSLGATDTQYF. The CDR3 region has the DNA TGTGCCAGCAGTAGCTTGGGGGCCACAGATACGCAGTATTTT.

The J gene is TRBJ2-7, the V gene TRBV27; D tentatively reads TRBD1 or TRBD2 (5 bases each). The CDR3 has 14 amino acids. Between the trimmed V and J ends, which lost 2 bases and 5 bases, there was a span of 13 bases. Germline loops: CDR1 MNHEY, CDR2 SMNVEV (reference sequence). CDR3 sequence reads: CASSLRAGTHEQYF. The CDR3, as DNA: TGTGCCAGCAGTTTAAGGGCAGGGACCCACGAGCAGTACTTC.

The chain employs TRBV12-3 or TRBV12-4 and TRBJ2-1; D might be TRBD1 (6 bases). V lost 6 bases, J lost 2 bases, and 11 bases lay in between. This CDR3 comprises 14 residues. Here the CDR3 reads CASSKTGTYNEQFF. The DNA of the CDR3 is TGTGCCAGCAGCAAAACAGGGACCTACAATGAGCAGTTCTTC.

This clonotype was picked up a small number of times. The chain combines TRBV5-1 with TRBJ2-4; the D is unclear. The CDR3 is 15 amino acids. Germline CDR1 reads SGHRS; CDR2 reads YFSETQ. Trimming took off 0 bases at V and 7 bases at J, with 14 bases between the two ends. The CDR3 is CASSLDANRVNIQYF. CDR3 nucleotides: TGCGCCAGCAGCTTGGACGCTAATAGGGTGAACATTCAGTACTTC. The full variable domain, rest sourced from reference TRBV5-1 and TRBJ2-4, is KAGVTQTPRYLIKTRGQQVTLSCSPISGHRSVSWYQQTPGQGLQFLFEYFSETQRNKGNFPGRFSGRQFSNSRSEMNVSTLELGDSALYLCASSLDANRVNIQYFGAGTRLSVL.

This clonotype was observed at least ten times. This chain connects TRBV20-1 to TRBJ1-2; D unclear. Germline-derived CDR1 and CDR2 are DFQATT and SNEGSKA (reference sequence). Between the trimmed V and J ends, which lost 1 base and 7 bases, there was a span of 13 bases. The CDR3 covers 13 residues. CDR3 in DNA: TGCAGTGCTAGAGGGAGTGGAGGAGCTGGCTACACCTTC. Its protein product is CSARGSGGAGYTF.

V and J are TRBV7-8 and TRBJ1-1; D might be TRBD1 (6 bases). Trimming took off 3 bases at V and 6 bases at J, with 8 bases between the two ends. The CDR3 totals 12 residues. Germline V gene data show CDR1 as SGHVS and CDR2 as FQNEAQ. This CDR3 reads CASSFGQSEAFF. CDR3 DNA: TGTGCCAGCAGCTTCGGACAGTCTGAAGCTTTCTTT.

CDR3 residues: CSVTSGRAADTQYF. The CDR3, as DNA: TGCAGCGTAACTAGCGGGAGAGCCGCAGATACGCAGTATTTT. The V gene is TRBV29-1, the J gene TRBJ2-3; 11 bases are a match to TRBD2. The germline V gene encodes CDR1 SQVTM and CDR2 ANQGSEA. V lost 6 bases, J lost 4 bases, and 6 bases stayed unmatched. This CDR3 region has 14 residues.

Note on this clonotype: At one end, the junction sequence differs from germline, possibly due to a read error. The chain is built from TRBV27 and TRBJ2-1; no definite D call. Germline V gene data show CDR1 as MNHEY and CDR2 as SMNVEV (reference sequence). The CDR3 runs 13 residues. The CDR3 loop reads CASSPLQSTHPLF. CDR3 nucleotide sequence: TGTGCCAGCAGTCCTTTACAGTCGACCCACCCTCTCTTC.

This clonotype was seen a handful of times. CDR3 region: CASSATSGNYNEQFF. CDR3 in DNA: TGTGCCAGCAGCGCAACTAGCGGCAACTACAATGAGCAGTTCTTC. V is TRBV7-7 and J is TRBJ2-1; TRBD2 matches 8 bases. The J segment lost 3 bases and the V segment lost 5 bases, leaving 6 bases of the junction unmatched. The CDR3 contains 15 residues. In germline, CDR1 is SSHAT, CDR2 FNYEAQ (reference sequence).

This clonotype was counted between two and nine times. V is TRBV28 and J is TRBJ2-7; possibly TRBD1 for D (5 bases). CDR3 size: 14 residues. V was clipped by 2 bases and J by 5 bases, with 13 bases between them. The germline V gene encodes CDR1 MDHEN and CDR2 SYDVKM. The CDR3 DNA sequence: TGTGCCAGCAGTTTAGGAGTGGGGCGGAACGAGCAGTACTTC. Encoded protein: CASSLGVGRNEQYF. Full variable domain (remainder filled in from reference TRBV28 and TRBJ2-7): DVKVTQSSRYLVKRTGEKVFLECVQDMDHENMFWYRQDPGLGLRLIYFSYDVKMKEKGDIPEGYSVSREKKERFSLILESASTNQTSMYLCASSLGVGRNEQYFGPGTRLTVT.

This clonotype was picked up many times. This chain's CDR3 is CASSQVFGLAVIYEQYF. The DNA of the CDR3 is TGCGCCAGCAGCCAAGTCTTTGGTCTAGCGGTAATCTACGAGCAGTACTTC. The chain couples TRBV4-3 to TRBJ2-7, with 7 nucleotides matching TRBD2. The CDR3 spans 17 residues. Per the germline V gene, CDR1 is LGHNA and CDR2 is YSLEER. The V segment lost 1 base and the J segment 3 bases; nucleotides outside the gene matches: 12.

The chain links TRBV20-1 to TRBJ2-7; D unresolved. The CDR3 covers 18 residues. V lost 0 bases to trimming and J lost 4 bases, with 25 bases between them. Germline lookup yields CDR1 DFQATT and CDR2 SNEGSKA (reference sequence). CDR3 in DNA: TGCAGTGCTAGAGATAATCTCCACCTCCCCTTGGCCCAATACGAGCAGTACTTC. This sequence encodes CSARDNLHLPLAQYEQYF.

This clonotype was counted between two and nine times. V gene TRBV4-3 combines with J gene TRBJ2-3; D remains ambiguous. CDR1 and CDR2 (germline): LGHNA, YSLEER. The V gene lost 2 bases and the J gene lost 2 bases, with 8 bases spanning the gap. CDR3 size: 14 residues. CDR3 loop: CASSQSDSTDTQYF. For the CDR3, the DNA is TGCGCCAGCAGCCAAAGCGACTCCACAGATACGCAGTATTTT.

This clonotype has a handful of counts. The CDR3 coding sequence is TGCGCCAGCAGCTTGGGAGGACAGGCCTCGTACGAGCAGTACTTC. Translated, it gives CASSLGGQASYEQYF. The J gene is TRBJ2-7, the V gene TRBV5-1; TRBD1 agrees at 7 bases. The CDR3 is 15 residues long. The V gene's germline CDR1 is SGHRS and CDR2 YFSETQ. V dropped 0 bases and J dropped 4; count of bases not matched to a gene: 7.